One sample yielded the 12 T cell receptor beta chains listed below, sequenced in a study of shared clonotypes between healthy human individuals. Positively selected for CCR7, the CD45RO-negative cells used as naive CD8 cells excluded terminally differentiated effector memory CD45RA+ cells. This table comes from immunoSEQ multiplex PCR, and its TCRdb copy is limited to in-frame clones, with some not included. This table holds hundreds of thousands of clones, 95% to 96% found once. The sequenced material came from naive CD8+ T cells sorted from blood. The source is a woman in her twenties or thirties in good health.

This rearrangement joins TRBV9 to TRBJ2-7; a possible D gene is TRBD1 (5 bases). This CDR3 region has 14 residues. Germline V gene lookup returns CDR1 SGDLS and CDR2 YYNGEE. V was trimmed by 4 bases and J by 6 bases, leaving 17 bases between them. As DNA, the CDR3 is TGTGCCAGCAGCCCAGGGCTAGAACAACGCGAGCAGTACTTC. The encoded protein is CASSPGLEQREQYF.

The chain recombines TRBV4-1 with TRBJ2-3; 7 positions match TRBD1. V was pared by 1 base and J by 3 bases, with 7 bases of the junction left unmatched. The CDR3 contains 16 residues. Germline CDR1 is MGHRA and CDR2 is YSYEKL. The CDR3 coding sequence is TGCGCCAGCAGCCAAGGTCCTCTCAGGGGGACAGATACGCAGTATTTT. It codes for CASSQGPLRGTDTQYF.

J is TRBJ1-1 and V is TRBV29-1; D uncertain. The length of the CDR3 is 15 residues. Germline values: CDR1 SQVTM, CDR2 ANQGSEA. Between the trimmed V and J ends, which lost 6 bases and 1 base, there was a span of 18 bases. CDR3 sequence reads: CSVSGPTNRNTEAFF. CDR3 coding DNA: TGCAGCGTCTCCGGGCCCACCAACCGGAACACTGAAGCTTTCTTT.

The CDR3 nucleotides read TGTGCCAGCAGTGAGAGTAGCGGGAGGCCCTACGAGCAGTACTTC. Translating gives CASSESSGRPYEQYF. The chain links TRBV6-4 to TRBJ2-7; 10 bases line up with TRBD2. The CDR3 extends over 15 amino acids. CDR1 MRHNA and CDR2 SNTAGT come from the germline V gene. V shed 3 bases and J 2 bases; nucleotides not matched to a gene: 4.

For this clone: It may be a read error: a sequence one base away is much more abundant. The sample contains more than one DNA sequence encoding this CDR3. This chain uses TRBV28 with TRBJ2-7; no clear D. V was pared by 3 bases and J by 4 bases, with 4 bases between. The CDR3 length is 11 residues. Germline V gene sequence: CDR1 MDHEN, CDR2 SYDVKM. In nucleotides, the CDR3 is TGTGCCAGCAGTTTGGATTACGAGCAGTACTTC. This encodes CASSLDYEQYF. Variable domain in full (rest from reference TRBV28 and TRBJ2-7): DVKVTQSSRYLVKRTGEKVFLECVQDMDHENMFWYRQDPGLGLRLIYFSYDVKMKEKGDIPEGYSVSREKKERFSLILESASTNQTSMYLCASSLDYEQYFGPGTRLTVT.

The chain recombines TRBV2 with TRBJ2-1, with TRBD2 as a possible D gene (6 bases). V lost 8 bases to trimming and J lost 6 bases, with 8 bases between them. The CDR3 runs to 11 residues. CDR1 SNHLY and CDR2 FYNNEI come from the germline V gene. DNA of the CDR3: TGTGCCAGCGCGGAGGGCAATGAGCAGTTCTTC. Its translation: CASAEGNEQFF.

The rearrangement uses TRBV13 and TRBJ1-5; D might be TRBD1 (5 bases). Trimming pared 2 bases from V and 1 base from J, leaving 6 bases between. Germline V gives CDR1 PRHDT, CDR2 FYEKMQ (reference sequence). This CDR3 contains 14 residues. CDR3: CASSLKGSNQPQHF. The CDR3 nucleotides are TGTGCCAGCAGCTTAAAGGGGAGCAATCAGCCCCAGCATTTT.

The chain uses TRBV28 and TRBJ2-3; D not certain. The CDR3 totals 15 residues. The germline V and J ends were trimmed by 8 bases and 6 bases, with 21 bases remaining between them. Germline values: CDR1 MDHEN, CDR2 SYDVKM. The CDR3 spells CASVERNPLRDTQYF. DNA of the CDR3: TGTGCCAGCGTCGAGCGCAACCCGCTTAGGGATACGCAGTATTTT. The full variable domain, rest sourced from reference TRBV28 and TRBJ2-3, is DVKVTQSSRYLVKRTGEKVFLECVQDMDHENMFWYRQDPGLGLRLIYFSYDVKMKEKGDIPEGYSVSREKKERFSLILESASTNQTSMYLCASVERNPLRDTQYFGPGTRLTVL.

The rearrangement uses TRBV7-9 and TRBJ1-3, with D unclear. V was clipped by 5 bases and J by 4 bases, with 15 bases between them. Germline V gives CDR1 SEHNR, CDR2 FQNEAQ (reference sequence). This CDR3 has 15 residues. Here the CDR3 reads CASSPTVAEGNTIYF. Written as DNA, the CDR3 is TGTGCCAGCAGCCCTACAGTGGCCGAGGGAAACACCATATATTTT.

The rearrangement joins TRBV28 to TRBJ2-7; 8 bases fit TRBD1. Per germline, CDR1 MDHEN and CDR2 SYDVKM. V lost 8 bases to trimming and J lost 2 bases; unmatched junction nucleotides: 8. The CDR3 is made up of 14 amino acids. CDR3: CASSWTGTTYEQYF. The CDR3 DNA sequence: TGTGCCAGCTCCTGGACAGGGACCACCTACGAGCAGTACTTC. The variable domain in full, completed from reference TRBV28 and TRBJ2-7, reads DVKVTQSSRYLVKRTGEKVFLECVQDMDHENMFWYRQDPGLGLRLIYFSYDVKMKEKGDIPEGYSVSREKKERFSLILESASTNQTSMYLCASSWTGTTYEQYFGPGTRLTVT.

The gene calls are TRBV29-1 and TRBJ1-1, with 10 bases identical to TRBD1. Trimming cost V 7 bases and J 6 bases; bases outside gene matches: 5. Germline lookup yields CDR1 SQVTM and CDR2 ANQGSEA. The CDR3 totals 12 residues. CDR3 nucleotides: TGCAGCGACGGACAGGGGGACCCTGAAGCTTTCTTT. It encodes CSDGQGDPEAFF. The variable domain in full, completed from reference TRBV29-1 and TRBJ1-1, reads SAVISQKPSRDICQRGTSLTIQCQVDSQVTMMFWYRQQPGQSLTLIATANQGSEATYESGFVIDKFPISRPNLTFSTLTVSNMSPEDSSIYLCSDGQGDPEAFFGQGTRLTVV.

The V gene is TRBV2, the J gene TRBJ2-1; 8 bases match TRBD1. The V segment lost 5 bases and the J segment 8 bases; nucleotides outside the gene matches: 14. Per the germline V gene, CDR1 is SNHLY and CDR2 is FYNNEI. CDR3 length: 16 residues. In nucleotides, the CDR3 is TGTGCCAGCAGTTTTTCCGGGACAGGTCTTCGCGATGAGCAGTTCTTC. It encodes CASSFSGTGLRDEQFF.